The sequence of this T cell receptor beta chain was determined in a study of OX40 agonist ivuxolimab in advanced cancers. Study at large: Ivuxolimab, which is an agonistic anti-OX40 (CD134) antibody, was administered to the patients.

Excluded were patients having autoimmune disease history or systemic immunosuppression. The CDR3 extends over 18 amino acids. Germline V gene sequence: CDR1 SGHNT, CDR2 YYREEE (reference sequence). V shed 4 bases and J 0 bases; nucleotides not matched to a gene: 10. The data were produced by immunoSEQ multiplex PCR, yet TCRdb's version contains in-frame clones alone and is incomplete. The top ten clones hold under 0.35% of a sample with around 90,000 clones, around 86% of them seen once. This TCR derives from an adult with an advanced solid tumor such as melanoma, head and neck, liver or kidney cancer. The chain has TRBV5-4 and TRBJ2-6, with 7 bases matching TRBD2. The source was CD4+ or CD8+ T cells sorted from blood, collected in a trial of the OX40 agonist ivuxolimab. CDR3 amino acids: CASSPQRGGFSGANVLTF. As DNA, the CDR3 is TGTGCCAGCAGCCCTCAGCGGGGTGGATTCTCTGGGGCCAACGTCCTGACTTTC.